This T cell receptor beta chain was sequenced for a study of OX40 agonist ivuxolimab in advanced cancers. Findings and limits, study-wide: The mean number of expanded clones was higher in CD8+ T cells than in CD4+. Some nonresponders additionally presented with little normalized T-cell clonal expansion.

Looked up from germline, CDR1 is LNHDA and CDR2 is SQIVND (reference sequence). The CDR3 spans 13 residues. Trimming cost V 7 bases and J 6 bases; bases outside gene matches: 6. Baseline was the first blood sampling point, followed by cycle 4 day 1 and cycle 7 day 1. Sequencing used immunoSEQ multiplex PCR; TCRdb keeps in-frame clones, though not all of them. The table lists around 100,000 clones, roughly nine tenths of them singletons, with under 0.4% in the top ten. A note on this clone: Antigen specificity is unknown.

The sequence derives from an adult with an advanced solid tumor such as melanoma, head and neck, liver or kidney cancer. The specimen was CD4+ or CD8+ T cells sorted from blood, collected in a trial of the OX40 agonist ivuxolimab. The gene calls are TRBV19 and TRBJ2-1, with TRBD2 identical over 7 bases. CDR3 DNA sequence: TGTGCCAGTATACCCACGGGGGGCAATGAGCAGTTCTTC. It encodes CASIPTGGNEQFF.